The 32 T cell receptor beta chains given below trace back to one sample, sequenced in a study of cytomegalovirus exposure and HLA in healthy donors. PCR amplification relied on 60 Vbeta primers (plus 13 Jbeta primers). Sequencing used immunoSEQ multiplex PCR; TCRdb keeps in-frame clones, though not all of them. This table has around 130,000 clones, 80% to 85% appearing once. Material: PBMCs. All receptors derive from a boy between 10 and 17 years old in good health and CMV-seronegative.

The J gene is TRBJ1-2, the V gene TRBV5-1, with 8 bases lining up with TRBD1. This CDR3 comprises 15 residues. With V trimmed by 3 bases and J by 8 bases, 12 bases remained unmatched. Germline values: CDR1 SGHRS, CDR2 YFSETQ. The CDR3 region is CASSSTGQGVTGYTF. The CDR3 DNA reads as TGCGCCAGCAGCTCGACAGGACAGGGCGTAACCGGCTACACCTTC.

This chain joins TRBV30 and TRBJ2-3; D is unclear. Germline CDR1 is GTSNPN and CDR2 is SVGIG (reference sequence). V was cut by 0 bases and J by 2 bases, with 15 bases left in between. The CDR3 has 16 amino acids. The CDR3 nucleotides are TGTGCCTGGAGTGTATTAGGCGGCACCTACACAGATACGCAGTATTTT. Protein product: CAWSVLGGTYTDTQYF.

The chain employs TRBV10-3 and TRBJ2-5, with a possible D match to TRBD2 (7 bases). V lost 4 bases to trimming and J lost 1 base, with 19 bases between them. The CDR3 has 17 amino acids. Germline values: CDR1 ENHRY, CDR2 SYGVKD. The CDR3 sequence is CAISGGGRGLSQETQYF. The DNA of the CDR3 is TGTGCCATCAGTGGCGGGGGCCGGGGCCTATCCCAAGAGACCCAGTACTTC.

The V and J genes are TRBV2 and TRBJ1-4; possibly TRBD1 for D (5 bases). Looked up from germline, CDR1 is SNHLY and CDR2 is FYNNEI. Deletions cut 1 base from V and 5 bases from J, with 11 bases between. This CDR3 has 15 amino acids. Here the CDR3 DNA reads TGTGCCAGCAGTGAAGGACAGAGCCTAAATGAAAAACTGTTTTTT. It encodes CASSEGQSLNEKLFF.

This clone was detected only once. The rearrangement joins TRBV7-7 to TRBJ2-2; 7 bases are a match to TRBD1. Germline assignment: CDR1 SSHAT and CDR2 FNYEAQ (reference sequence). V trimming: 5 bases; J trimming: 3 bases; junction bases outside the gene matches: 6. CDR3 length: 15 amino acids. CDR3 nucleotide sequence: TGTGCCAGCAGCCGAACAGGGGTAGACACCGGGGAGCTGTTTTTT. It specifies CASSRTGVDTGELFF. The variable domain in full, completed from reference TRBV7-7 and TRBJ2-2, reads GAGVSQSPRYKVTKRGQDVTLRCDPISSHATLYWYQQALGQGPEFLTYFNYEAQPDKSGLPSDRFSAERPEGSISTLTIQRTEQRDSAMYRCASSRTGVDTGELFFGEGSRLTVL.

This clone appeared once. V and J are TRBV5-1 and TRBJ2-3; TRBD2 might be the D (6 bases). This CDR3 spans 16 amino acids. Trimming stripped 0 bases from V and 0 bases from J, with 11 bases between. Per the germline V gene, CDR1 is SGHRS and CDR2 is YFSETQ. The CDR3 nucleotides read TGCGCCAGCAGCTTGGATGGTAGCGGAAGCACAGATACGCAGTATTTT. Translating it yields CASSLDGSGSTDTQYF. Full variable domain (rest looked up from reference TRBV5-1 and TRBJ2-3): KAGVTQTPRYLIKTRGQQVTLSCSPISGHRSVSWYQQTPGQGLQFLFEYFSETQRNKGNFPGRFSGRQFSNSRSEMNVSTLELGDSALYLCASSLDGSGSTDTQYFGPGTRLTVL.

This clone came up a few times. CDR3 in DNA: TGTGCCAGCAGCCCCCGGGACAGGAGCACCGGGGAGCTGTTTTTT. Translating gives CASSPRDRSTGELFF. The chain carries TRBV4-2 and TRBJ2-2, with 8 bases that match TRBD1. In germline, CDR1 is LGHNA, CDR2 YNFKEQ. V lost 4 bases to trimming and J lost 4 bases; unmatched junction nucleotides: 5. CDR3 size: 15 residues.

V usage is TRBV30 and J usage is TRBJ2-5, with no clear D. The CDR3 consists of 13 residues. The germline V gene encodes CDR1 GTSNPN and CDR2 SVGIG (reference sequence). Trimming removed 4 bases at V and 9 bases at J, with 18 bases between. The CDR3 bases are TGTGCCTGGACCCCCAGAAGTGCTCTCGCCCAGTACTTC. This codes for CAWTPRSALAQYF.

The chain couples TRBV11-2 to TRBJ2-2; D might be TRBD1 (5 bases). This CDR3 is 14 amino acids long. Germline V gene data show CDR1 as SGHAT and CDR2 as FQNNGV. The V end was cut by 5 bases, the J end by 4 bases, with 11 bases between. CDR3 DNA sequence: TGTGCCAGCAGCCTCCTAAGGGGCACCGGGGAGCTGTTTTTT. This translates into CASSLLRGTGELFF.

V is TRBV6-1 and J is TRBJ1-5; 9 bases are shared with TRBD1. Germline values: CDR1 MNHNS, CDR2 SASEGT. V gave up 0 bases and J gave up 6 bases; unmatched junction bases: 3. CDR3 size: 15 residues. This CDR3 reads CASSEAGQGFQPQHF. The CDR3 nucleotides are TGTGCCAGCAGTGAAGCGGGACAGGGCTTTCAGCCCCAGCATTTT.

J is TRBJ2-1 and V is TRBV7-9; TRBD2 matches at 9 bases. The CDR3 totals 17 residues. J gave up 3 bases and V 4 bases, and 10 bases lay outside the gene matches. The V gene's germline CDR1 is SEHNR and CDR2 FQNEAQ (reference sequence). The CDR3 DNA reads TGTGCCAGCAGCTCCAGAGGAGCTAGCGGGGACTACAATGAGCAGTTCTTC. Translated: CASSSRGASGDYNEQFF.

CDR3 DNA: TGTGCCAGCAGCCGACAGGAAAACTATGGCTACACCTTC. Its translation: CASSRQENYGYTF. This chain connects TRBV4-2 to TRBJ1-2, with D perhaps matching TRBD1 (6 bases). The germline V and J ends were trimmed by 4 bases and 2 bases, with 8 bases remaining between them. CDR1 is LGHNA, CDR2 YNFKEQ, per germline. The CDR3 runs to 13 residues.

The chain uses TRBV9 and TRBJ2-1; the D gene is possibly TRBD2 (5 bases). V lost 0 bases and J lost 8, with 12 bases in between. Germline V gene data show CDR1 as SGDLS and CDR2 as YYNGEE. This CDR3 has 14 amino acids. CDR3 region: CASSVDGGLDEQFF. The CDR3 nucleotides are TGTGCCAGCAGCGTAGACGGCGGGCTTGATGAGCAGTTCTTC.

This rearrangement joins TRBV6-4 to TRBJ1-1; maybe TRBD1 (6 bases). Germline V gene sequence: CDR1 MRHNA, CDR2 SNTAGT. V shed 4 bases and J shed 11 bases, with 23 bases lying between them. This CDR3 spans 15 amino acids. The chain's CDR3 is CASSARAGVPGAAFF. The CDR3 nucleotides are TGTGCCAGCAGTGCGCGGGCTGGGGTGCCAGGGGCGGCTTTCTTT.

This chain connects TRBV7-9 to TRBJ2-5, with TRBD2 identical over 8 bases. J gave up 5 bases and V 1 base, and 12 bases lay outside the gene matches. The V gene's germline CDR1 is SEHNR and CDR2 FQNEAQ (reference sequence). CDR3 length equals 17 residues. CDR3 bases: TGTGCCAGCAGCTTAGGTCGACTAGCGTCGGCGGGGGAGACCCAGTACTTC. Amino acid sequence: CASSLGRLASAGETQYF.

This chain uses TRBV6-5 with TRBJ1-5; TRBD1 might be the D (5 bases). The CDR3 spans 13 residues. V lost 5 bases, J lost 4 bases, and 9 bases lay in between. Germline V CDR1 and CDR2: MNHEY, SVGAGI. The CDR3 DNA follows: TGTGCCAGCAGTCGTACAGGAAATCAGCCCCAGCATTTT. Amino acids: CASSRTGNQPQHF.

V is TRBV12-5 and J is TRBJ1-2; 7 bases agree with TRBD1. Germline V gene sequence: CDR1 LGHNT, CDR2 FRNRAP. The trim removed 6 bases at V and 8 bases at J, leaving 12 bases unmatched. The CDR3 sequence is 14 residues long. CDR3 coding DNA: TGTGCTAGTGGACCCGACAGGGATTATACCGGCTACACCTTC. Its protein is CASGPDRDYTGYTF.

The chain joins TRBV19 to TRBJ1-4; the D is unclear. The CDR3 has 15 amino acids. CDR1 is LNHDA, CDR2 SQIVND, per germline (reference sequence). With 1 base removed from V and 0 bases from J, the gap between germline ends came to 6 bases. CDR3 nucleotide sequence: TGTGCCAGTAGTATAGCCGGTGCAACTAATGAAAAACTGTTTTTT. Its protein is CASSIAGATNEKLFF.

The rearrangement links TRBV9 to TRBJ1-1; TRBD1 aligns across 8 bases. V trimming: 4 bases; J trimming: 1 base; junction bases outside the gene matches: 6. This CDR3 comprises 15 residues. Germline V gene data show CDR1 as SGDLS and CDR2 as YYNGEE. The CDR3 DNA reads TGTGCCAGCAGCTCAAAACAGGGGGGGAACACTGAAGCTTTCTTT. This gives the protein CASSSKQGGNTEAFF.

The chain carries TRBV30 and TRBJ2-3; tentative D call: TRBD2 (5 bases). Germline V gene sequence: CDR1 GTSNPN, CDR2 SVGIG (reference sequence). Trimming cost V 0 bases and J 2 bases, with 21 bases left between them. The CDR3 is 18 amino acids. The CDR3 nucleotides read TGTGCCTGGAGTGTACGCGGGCACGGTTTCAAGAACACAGATACGCAGTATTTT. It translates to CAWSVRGHGFKNTDTQYF.

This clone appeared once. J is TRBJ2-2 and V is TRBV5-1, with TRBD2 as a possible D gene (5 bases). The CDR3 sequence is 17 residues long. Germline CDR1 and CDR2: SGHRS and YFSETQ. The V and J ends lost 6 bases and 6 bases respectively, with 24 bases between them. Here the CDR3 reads CASNSRTGLIGPGELFF. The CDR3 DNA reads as TGCGCCAGCAACTCCAGGACTGGGCTAATCGGGCCCGGGGAGCTGTTTTTT.

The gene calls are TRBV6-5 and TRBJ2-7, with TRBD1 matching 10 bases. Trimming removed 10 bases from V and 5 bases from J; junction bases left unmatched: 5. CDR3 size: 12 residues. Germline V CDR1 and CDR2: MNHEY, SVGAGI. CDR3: CANTGQGHEQYF. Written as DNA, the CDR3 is TGTGCCAACACGGGACAGGGGCACGAGCAGTACTTC.

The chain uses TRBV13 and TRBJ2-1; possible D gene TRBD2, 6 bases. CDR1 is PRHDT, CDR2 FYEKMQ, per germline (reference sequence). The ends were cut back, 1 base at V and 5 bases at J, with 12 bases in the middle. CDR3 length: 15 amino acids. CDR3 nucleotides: TGTGCCAGCAGCTTAGTAGCGGAGACCGACAATGAGCAGTTCTTC. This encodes CASSLVAETDNEQFF.

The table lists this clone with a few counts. The chain's CDR3 is CASNLADRVTEAFF. The CDR3, as DNA: TGTGCCAGCAATCTAGCCGACAGGGTTACTGAAGCTTTCTTT. V gene TRBV6-5 combines with J gene TRBJ1-1, with 7 bases aligning to TRBD1. The CDR3 extends over 14 amino acids. The V gene end was trimmed by 7 bases and the J gene end by 5 bases; junction bases not matched to a gene: 10. Germline V gene data show CDR1 as MNHEY and CDR2 as SVGAGI.

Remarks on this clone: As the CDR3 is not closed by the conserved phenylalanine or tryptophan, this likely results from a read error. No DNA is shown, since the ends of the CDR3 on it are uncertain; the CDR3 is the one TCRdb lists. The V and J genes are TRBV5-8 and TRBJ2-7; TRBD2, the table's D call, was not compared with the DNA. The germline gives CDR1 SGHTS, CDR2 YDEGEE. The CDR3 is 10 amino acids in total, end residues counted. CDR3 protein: CASSLASGSP.

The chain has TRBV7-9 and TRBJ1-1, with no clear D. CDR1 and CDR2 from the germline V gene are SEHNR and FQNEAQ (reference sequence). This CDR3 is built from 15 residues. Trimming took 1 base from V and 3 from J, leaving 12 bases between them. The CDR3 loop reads CASSLGAGWDTEAFF. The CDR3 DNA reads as TGTGCCAGCAGCTTAGGCGCGGGCTGGGACACTGAAGCTTTCTTT.

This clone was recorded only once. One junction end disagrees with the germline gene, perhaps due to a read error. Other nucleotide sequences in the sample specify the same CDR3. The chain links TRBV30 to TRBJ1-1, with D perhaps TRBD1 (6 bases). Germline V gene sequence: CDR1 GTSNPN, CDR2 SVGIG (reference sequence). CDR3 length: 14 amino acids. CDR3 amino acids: CAWSADRTNTEAFF. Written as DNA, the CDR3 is TGTGCCTGGAGTGCCGACAGGACGAACACTGAGGCTTTCTTT.

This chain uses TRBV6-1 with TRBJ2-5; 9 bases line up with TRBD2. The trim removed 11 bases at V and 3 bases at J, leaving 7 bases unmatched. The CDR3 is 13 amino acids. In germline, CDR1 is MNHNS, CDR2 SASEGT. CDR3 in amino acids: CAGQREAKETQYF. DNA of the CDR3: TGTGCCGGCCAGCGGGAGGCTAAAGAGACCCAGTACTTC.

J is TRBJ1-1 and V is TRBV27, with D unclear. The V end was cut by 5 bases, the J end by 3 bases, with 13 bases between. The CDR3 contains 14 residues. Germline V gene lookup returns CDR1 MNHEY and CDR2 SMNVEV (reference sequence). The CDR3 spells CASSTRRLDTEAFF. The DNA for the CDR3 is TGTGCCAGCAGTACTAGAAGACTTGACACTGAAGCTTTCTTT.

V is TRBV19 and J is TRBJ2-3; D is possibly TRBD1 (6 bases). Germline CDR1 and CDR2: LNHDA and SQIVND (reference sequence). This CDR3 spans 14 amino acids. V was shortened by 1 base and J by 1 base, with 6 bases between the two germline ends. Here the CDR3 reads CASSIGQGTDTQYF. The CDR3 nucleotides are TGTGCCAGTAGTATAGGACAGGGCACAGATACGCAGTATTTT.

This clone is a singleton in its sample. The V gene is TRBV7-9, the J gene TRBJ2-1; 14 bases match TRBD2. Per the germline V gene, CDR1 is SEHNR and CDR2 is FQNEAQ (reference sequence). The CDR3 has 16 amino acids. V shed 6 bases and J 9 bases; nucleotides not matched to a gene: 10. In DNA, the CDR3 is TGTGCCAGCAGACCGCCGGGACTAGCGGGAGAGGCTGAGCAGTTCTTC. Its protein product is CASRPPGLAGEAEQFF.

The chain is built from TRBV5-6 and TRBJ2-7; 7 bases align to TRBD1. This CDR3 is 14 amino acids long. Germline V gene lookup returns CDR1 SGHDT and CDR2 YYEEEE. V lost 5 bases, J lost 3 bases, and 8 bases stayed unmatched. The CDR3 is CASRPRGQFYEQYF. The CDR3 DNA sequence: TGTGCCAGCAGGCCACGGGGACAGTTCTACGAGCAGTACTTC.